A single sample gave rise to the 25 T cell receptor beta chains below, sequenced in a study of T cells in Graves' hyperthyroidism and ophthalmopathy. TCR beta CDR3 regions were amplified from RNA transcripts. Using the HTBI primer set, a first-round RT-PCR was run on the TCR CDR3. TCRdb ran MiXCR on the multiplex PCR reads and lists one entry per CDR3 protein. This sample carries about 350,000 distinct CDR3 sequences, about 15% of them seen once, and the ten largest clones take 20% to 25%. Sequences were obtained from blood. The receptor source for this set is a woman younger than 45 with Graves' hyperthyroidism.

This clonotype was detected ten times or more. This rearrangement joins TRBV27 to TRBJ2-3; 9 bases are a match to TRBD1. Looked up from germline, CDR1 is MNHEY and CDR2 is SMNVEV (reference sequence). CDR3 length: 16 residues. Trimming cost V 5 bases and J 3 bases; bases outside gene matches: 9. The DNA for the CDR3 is TGTGCCAGCAGTAAACGAGGGACAGGGTCTACAGATACGCAGTATTTT. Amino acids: CASSKRGTGSTDTQYF.

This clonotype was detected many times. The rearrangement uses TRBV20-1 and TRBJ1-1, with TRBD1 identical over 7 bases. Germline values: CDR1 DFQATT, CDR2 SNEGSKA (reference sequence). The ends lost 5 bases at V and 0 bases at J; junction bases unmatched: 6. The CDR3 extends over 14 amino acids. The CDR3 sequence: CSARRQGMNTEAFF. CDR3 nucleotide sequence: TGCAGTGCTCGCAGACAGGGAATGAACACTGAAGCTTTCTTT.

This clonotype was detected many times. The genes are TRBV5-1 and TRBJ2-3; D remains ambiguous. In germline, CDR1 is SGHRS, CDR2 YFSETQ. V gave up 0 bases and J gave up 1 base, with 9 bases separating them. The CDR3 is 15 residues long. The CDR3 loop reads CASSLASVGTDTQYF. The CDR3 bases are TGCGCCAGCAGCTTGGCCTCGGTCGGCACAGATACGCAGTATTTT.

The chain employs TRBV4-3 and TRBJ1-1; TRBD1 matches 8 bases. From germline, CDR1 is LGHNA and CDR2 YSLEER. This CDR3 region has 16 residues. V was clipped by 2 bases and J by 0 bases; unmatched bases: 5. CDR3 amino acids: CASSQNPGQVNTEAFF. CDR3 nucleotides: TGCGCCAGCAGCCAAAACCCGGGACAGGTGAACACTGAAGCTTTCTTT.

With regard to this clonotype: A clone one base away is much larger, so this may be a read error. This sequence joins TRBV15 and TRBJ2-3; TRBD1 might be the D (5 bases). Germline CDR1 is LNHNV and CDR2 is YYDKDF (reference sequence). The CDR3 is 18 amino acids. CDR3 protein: CTTSRPLGPLGDTDTQYF. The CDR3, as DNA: TGTACCACCAGCAGGCCCTTGGGGCCCCTCGGAGACACAGATACGCAGTATTTT.

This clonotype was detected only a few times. DNA of the CDR3: TGCAGCGTTCCGGGACTAGCGGGAGGCACAGATACGCAGTATTTT. It translates to CSVPGLAGGTDTQYF. The gene calls are TRBV29-1 and TRBJ2-3; TRBD2 matches 14 bases. The trim removed 5 bases at V and 1 base at J, leaving 2 bases unmatched. The CDR3 length is 15 residues. Germline-derived CDR1 and CDR2 are SQVTM and ANQGSEA.

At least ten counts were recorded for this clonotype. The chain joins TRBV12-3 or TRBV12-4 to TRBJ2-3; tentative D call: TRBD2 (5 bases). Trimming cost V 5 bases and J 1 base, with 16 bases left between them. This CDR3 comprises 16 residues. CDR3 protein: CASSPRLAYGTDTQYF. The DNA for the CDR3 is TGTGCCAGCAGTCCAAGATTAGCGTACGGCACAGATACGCAGTATTTT.

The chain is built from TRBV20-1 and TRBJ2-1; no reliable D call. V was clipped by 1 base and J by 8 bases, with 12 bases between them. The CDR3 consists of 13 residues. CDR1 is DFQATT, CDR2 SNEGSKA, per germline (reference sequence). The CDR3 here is CSARAPKRDEQFF. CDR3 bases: TGCAGTGCTAGAGCTCCAAAAAGGGATGAGCAGTTCTTC.

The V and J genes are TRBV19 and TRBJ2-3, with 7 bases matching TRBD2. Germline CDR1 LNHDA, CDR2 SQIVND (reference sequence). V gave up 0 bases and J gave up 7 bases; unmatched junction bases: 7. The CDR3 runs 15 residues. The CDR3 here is CASSIDRASGNTQYF. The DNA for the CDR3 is TGTGCCAGTAGTATAGATCGAGCTAGCGGAAATACGCAGTATTTT.

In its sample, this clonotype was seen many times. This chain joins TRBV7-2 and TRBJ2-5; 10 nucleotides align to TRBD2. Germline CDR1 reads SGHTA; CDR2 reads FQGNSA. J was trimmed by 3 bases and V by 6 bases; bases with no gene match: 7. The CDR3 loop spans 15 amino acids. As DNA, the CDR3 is TGTGCCAGCAGTAAACATGGACTAGCGGAAGAGACCCAGTACTTC. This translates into CASSKHGLAEETQYF.

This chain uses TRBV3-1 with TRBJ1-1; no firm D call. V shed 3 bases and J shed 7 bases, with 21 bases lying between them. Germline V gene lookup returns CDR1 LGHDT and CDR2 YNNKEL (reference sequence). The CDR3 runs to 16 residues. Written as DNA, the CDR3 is TGTGCCAGCAGCCAGCCACAGAGAGTATCTGGAGGTGAAGCTTTCTTT. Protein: CASSQPQRVSGGEAFF.

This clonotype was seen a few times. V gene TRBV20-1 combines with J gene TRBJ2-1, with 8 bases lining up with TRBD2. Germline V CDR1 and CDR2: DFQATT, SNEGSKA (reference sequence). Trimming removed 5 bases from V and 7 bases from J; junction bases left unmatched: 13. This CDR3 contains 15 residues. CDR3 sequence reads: CSAFLLAVGSNEQFF. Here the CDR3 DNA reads TGCAGTGCTTTTTTACTAGCGGTTGGGTCGAATGAGCAGTTCTTC.

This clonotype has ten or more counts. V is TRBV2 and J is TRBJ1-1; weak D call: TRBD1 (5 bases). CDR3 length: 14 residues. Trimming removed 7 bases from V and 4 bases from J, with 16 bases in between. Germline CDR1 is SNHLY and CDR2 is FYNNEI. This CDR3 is CASTGRGVGTEAFF. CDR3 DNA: TGTGCCAGCACGGGTAGGGGTGTCGGCACTGAAGCTTTCTTT.

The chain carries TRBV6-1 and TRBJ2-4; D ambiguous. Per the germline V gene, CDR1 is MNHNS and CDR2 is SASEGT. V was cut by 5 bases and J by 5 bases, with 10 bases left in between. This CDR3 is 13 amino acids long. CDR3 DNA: TGTGCCAGCAGTTCGACGCCTGAAAACATTCAGTACTTC. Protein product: CASSSTPENIQYF.

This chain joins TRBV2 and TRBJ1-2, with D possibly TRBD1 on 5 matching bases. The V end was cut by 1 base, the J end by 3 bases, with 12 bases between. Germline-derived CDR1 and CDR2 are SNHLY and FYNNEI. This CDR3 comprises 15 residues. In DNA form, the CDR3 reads TGTGCCAGCAGTGAAGTAATCAGGGACTACTATGGCTACACCTTC. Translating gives CASSEVIRDYYGYTF.

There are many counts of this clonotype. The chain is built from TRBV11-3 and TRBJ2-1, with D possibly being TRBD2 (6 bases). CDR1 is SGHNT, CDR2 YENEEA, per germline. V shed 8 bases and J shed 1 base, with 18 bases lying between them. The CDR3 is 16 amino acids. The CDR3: CASSPGAQGSYNEQFF. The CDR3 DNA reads TGTGCCAGCTCACCGGGAGCCCAAGGGTCCTACAATGAGCAGTTCTTC. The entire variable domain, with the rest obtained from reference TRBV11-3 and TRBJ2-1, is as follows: EAGVVQSPRYKIIEKKQPVAFWCNPISGHNTLYWYLQNLGQGPELLIRYENEEAVDDSQLPKDRFSAERLKGVDSTLKIQPAELGDSAVYLCASSPGAQGSYNEQFFGPGTRLTVL.

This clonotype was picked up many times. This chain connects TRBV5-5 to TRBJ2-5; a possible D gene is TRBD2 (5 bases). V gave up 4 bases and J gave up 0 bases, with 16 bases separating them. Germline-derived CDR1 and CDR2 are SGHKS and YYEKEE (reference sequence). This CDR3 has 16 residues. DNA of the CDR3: TGTGCCAGCAGCCCTCGGAGGCAGGCCAACCAAGAGACCCAGTACTTC. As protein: CASSPRRQANQETQYF.

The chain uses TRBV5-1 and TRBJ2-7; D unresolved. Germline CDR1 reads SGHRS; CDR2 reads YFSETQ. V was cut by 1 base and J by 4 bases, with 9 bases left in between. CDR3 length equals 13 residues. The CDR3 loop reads CASSLRPEYEQYF. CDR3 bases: TGCGCCAGCAGCTTGCGGCCAGAATACGAGCAGTACTTC.

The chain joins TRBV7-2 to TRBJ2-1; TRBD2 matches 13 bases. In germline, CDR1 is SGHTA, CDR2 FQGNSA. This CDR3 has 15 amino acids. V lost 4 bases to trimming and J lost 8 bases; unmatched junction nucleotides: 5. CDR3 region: CASSSWTSGSDEQFF. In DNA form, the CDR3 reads TGTGCCAGCAGCTCCTGGACTAGCGGGAGTGATGAGCAGTTCTTC.

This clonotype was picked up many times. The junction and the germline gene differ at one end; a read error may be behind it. The chain's CDR3 is CASTESGQNEQYF. CDR3 coding DNA: TGTGCCAGCACTGAATCGGGACAAAACGAGCAGTACTTC. The genes are TRBV2 and TRBJ2-7, with TRBD1 as a possible D gene (6 bases). This CDR3 region has 13 residues. Germline assignment: CDR1 SNHLY and CDR2 FYNNEI.

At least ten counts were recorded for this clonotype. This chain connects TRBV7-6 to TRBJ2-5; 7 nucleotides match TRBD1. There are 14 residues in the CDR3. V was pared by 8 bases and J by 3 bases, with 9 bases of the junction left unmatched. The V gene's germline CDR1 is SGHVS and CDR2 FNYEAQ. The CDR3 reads CASRPLQGEETQYF. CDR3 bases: TGTGCCAGCCGACCCTTGCAGGGGGAAGAGACCCAGTACTTC.

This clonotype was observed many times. The CDR3 loop reads CASLRGEYQETQYF. The CDR3 region has the DNA TGTGCCAGCCTCCGGGGAGAATACCAAGAGACCCAGTACTTC. This rearrangement joins TRBV7-9 to TRBJ2-5; D possibly corresponds to TRBD2 (5 bases). The V gene lost 8 bases and the J gene lost 0 bases, with 13 bases spanning the gap. This CDR3 is built from 14 residues. Germline assignment: CDR1 SEHNR and CDR2 FQNEAQ (reference sequence).

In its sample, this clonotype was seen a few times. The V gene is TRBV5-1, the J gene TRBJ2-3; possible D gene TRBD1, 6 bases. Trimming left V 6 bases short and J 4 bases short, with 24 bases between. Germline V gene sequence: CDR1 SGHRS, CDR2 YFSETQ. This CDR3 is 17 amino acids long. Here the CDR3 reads CASTRIPGTRASDTQYF. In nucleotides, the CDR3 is TGCGCCAGCACCCGAATCCCCGGGACAAGGGCTTCAGATACGCAGTATTTT.

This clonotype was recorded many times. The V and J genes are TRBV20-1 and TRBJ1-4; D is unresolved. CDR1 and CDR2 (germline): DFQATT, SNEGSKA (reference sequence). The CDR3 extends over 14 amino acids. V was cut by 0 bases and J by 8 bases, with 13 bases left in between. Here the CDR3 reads CSARDNGRREKLFF. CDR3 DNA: TGCAGTGCTAGAGATAACGGGCGTCGGGAAAAACTGTTTTTT.

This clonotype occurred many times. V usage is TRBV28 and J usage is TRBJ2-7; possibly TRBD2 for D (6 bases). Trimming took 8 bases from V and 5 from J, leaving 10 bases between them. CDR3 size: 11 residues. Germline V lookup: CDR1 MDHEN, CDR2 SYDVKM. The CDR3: CASAWRDEQYF. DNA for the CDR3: TGTGCCAGCGCTTGGAGGGACGAGCAGTACTTC.